Below, 14 T cell receptor beta chains from the same sample are listed, as sequenced in a study of blood T cell repertoires in COVID-19. Sequencing used immunoSEQ multiplex PCR; TCRdb keeps in-frame clones, though not all of them. Of 76,000 or so clones detected, under 95% appear once; the ten largest clones hold approximately 5.3%. Material: peripheral blood. These TCRs come from a human donor in a cohort sampled during active COVID-19.

The chain combines TRBV20-1 with TRBJ1-1; 8 bases map to TRBD1. The CDR3 contains 16 residues. V lost 3 bases to trimming and J lost 0 bases; unmatched junction nucleotides: 9. Germline CDR1 is DFQATT and CDR2 is SNEGSKA (reference sequence). CDR3: CSASGVQGAMNTEAFF. In nucleotides, the CDR3 is TGCAGTGCTAGTGGGGTCCAGGGGGCTATGAACACTGAAGCTTTCTTT.

The CDR3 loop reads CASSGTSVQETQYF. CDR3 sequence (DNA): TGTGCCAGTAGTGGCACTAGCGTACAAGAGACCCAGTACTTC. The gene calls are TRBV19 and TRBJ2-5, with TRBD2 identical over 7 bases. Germline CDR1 LNHDA, CDR2 SQIVND (reference sequence). CDR3 size: 14 residues. With 5 bases clipped from V and 2 bases from J, the junction kept 5 bases outside the gene matches. Drawing the rest from reference TRBV19 and TRBJ2-5, the complete variable domain is DGGITQSPKYLFRKEGQNVTLSCEQNLNHDAMYWYRQDPGQGLRLIYYSQIVNDFQKGDIAEGYSVSREKKESFPLTVTSAQKNPTAFYLCASSGTSVQETQYFGPGTRLLVL.

This clone was observed a single time. CDR3: CASRDRVMGEQFF. CDR3 coding DNA: TGTGCCAGCAGGGACAGGGTGATGGGAGAGCAGTTCTTC. V is TRBV6-5 and J is TRBJ2-1; TRBD1 matches 8 bases. Germline CDR1 MNHEY, CDR2 SVGAGI. J was trimmed by 10 bases and V by 6 bases; bases with no gene match: 8. The CDR3 is 13 residues long.

This chain links TRBV6-6 with TRBJ2-1; 9 bases agree with TRBD1. The V segment lost 6 bases and the J segment 8 bases; nucleotides outside the gene matches: 11. Germline assignment: CDR1 MNHNY and CDR2 SVGAGI (reference sequence). The CDR3 loop spans 15 amino acids. CDR3 region: CASSPPGQGVHEQFF. The CDR3 DNA follows: TGTGCCAGCAGCCCACCGGGACAGGGTGTGCATGAGCAGTTCTTC.

The chain couples TRBV6-1 to TRBJ1-2; 7 nucleotides match TRBD1. This CDR3 has 12 amino acids. The germline CDR1 and CDR2 sequences are MNHNS and SASEGT. The junction had 1 base not matched to a gene; V was cut back by 2 bases and J by 7 bases. The CDR3 sequence is CASSERTGGYTF. The CDR3 nucleotides read TGTGCCAGCAGTGAACGGACAGGTGGCTACACCTTC.

The V gene is TRBV19, the J gene TRBJ1-5; D not certain. Trimming shortened V by 4 bases and J by 0 bases, and 19 bases separated the two germline ends. Germline CDR1 is LNHDA and CDR2 is SQIVND (reference sequence). The CDR3 runs to 18 residues. The CDR3 bases are TGTGCCAGTAGTAGATCGGGGATCGTGGGTTATAGCAATCAGCCCCAGCATTTT. Translated: CASSRSGIVGYSNQPQHF.

The J gene is TRBJ2-7, the V gene TRBV6-5, with TRBD1 matching 7 bases. J was trimmed by 1 base and V by 6 bases; bases with no gene match: 3. Germline V gene sequence: CDR1 MNHEY, CDR2 SVGAGI. CDR3 length equals 13 residues. For the CDR3, the DNA is TGTGCCAGCAGACAGGGGTTTTCCTACGAGCAGTACTTC. It encodes CASRQGFSYEQYF.

In its sample, this clone was seen a few times. This chain links TRBV6-6 with TRBJ2-7; no reliable D call. The V gene lost 0 bases and the J gene lost 7 bases, with 10 bases spanning the gap. This CDR3 contains 13 residues. Germline V gene lookup returns CDR1 MNHNY and CDR2 SVGAGI (reference sequence). The CDR3 loop reads CASSYSDAVEQYF. CDR3 DNA sequence: TGTGCCAGCAGTTACTCGGATGCGGTAGAGCAGTACTTC.

The chain combines TRBV7-2 with TRBJ2-3; the D gene is possibly TRBD1 (6 bases). Germline V gene sequence: CDR1 SGHTA, CDR2 FQGNSA. V was clipped by 1 base and J by 2 bases, with 10 bases between them. The CDR3 length is 15 residues. The CDR3 nucleotides are TGTGCCAGCAGCTTAGGGGGGCCCACCACAGATACGCAGTATTTT. It translates to CASSLGGPTTDTQYF.

J is TRBJ2-1 and V is TRBV27; 10 bases are shared with TRBD2. V trimming: 5 bases; J trimming: 0 bases; junction bases outside the gene matches: 13. The CDR3 consists of 19 residues. Per the germline V gene, CDR1 is MNHEY and CDR2 is SMNVEV (reference sequence). The CDR3 sequence is CASSPARTSGLSSYNEQFF. In DNA form, the CDR3 reads TGTGCCAGCAGTCCCGCGAGGACTAGCGGTCTTAGCTCCTACAATGAGCAGTTCTTC.

This clone has just a few counts. The V gene is TRBV19, the J gene TRBJ2-7, with a tentative D call TRBD1 (6 bases). From germline, CDR1 is LNHDA and CDR2 SQIVND (reference sequence). The germline V and J ends were trimmed by 5 bases and 11 bases, with 13 bases remaining between them. CDR3 size: 11 residues. The CDR3 DNA is TGTGCCAGTAGTTCCGGGACAAAGGAGTACTTC. This encodes CASSSGTKEYF.

In this sample, this clone turned up once. The genes are TRBV6-5 and TRBJ1-3; D is perhaps TRBD1 (5 bases). The germline V gene has CDR1 MNHEY and CDR2 SVGAGI. Between the trimmed V and J ends, which lost 3 bases and 3 bases, there was a span of 12 bases. This CDR3 is built from 15 residues. The CDR3 spells CASSYRGTNGNTIYF. The CDR3 DNA reads as TGTGCCAGCAGTTATCGAGGGACTAATGGAAACACCATATATTTT.

CDR3 DNA: TGCAGCGTTCGTACAGGGGCTGTCGGAGGCTACACCTTC. Its protein product is CSVRTGAVGGYTF. V is TRBV29-1 and J is TRBJ1-2; 7 bases agree with TRBD1. The J segment lost 8 bases and the V segment lost 5 bases, leaving 11 bases of the junction unmatched. CDR1 SQVTM and CDR2 ANQGSEA come from the germline V gene. CDR3 length: 13 amino acids.

The gene calls are TRBV10-2 and TRBJ1-2, with TRBD1 as a possible D gene (6 bases). Germline loops: CDR1 WSHSY, CDR2 SAAADI. The V end lost 6 bases, the J end lost 4 bases, and 15 bases lay between the germline ends. CDR3 length equals 14 residues. Here the CDR3 reads CASRPTTGSYGYTF. The CDR3 coding sequence is TGCGCCAGCAGGCCTACGACAGGTAGCTATGGCTACACCTTC.